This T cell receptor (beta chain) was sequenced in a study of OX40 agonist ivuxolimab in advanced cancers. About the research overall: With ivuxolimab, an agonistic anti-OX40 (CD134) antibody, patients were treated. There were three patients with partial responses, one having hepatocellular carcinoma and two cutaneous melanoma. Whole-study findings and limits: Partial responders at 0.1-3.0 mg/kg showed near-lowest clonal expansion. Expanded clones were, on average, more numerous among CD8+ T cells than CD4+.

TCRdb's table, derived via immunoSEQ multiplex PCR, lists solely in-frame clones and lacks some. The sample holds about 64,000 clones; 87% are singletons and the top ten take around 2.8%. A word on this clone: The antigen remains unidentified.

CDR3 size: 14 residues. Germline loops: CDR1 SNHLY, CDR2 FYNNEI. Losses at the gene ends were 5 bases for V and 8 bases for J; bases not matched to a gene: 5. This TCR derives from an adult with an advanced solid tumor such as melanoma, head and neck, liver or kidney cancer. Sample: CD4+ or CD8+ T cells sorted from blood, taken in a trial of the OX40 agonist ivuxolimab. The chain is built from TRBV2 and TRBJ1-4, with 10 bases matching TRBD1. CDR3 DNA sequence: TGTGCCAGCAGTTGGGGACAGGGGCTCGAAAAACTGTTTTTT. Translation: CASSWGQGLEKLFF.